This is a list of T cell receptor beta chains from one sample in a study of blood T cell repertoires in COVID-19. Clones were read by immunoSEQ multiplex PCR, and TCRdb kept only the in-frame ones, dropping some. The sample lists approximately 250,000 clones, more than 75% occurring once. Sequencing was done on a sample of peripheral blood. Receptors originate from a man in his forties or fifties with active or convalescent COVID-19. The CDR3 runs from the conserved cysteine through the conserved F or W. Fields, in order: J gene, V gene, CDR3 protein.

TRBJ1-5 | TRBV19 | CASSRGQPQHF
TRBJ2-7 | TRBV13 | CASSPYLPGLAGDEQYF
TRBJ1-1 | TRBV7-6 | CASSLAGHTNTEAFF
TRBJ2-4 | TRBV6-4 | CASSGALIEIKNIQYF
TRBJ1-2 | TRBV19 | CASSMGGAYGYTF
TRBJ2-3 | TRBV24-1 | CATSVPALAGSDTQYF
TRBJ1-3 | TRBV5-5 | CASSRRASGTGGGNTIYF
TRBJ2-4 | TRBV12-5 | CASGLRGNLEAKNIQYF
TRBJ1-6 | TRBV5-1 | CASSGGQGDSPLHF
TRBJ1-4 | TRBV24-1 | CATSDSGINEKLFF
TRBJ1-4 | TRBV11-2 | CASSASGTRVPNEKLFF
TRBJ1-5 | TRBV6-1 | CASSEDPGGGQPQHF
TRBJ2-7 | TRBV5-6 | CASSFGAGMDEQYF
TRBJ2-5 | TRBV30 | CAWSATGETQYF
TRBJ1-5 | TRBV19 | CASTSRGPLDQPQHF
TRBJ1-2 | TRBV12-5 | CASGYDLGDYGYTF
TRBJ1-2 | TRBV3-1/TRBV3-2 | CASSHAASRGYTF
TRBJ2-3 | TRBV29-1 | CSVESGLAISTDTQYF
TRBJ2-3 | TRBV7-3 | CASSLELPPDTQYF
TRBJ1-2 | TRBV2 | CASSTRDGGYTF
TRBJ1-6 | TRBV4-1 | CASSHTGTGNSPLHF
TRBJ2-7 | TRBV19 | CASSKESSYEQYF
TRBJ2-7 | TRBV6-5 | CASSTTRSYEQYF
TRBJ2-1 | TRBV30 | CAWSTQAINEQFF
TRBJ1-2 | TRBV30 | CAYVGAGASHYGYTF
TRBJ1-5 | TRBV2 | CASGGGGYQPQHF
TRBJ2-2 | TRBV29-1 | CSAPSGEAGKTGELFF
TRBJ2-5 | TRBV9 | CASKSTSQETQYF
TRBJ1-1 | TRBV11-3 | CASSTGQTRREAFF
TRBJ1-1 | TRBV29-1 | CSVEMGSQRRNTEAFF
TRBJ1-2 | TRBV3-1/TRBV3-2 | CASSQFNGGSRYGYTF
TRBJ1-2 | TRBV28 | CASSLEGGYTF
TRBJ1-2 | TRBV19 | CATLNRGGYTF
TRBJ1-6 | TRBV30 | CAGEQGAQGSPLHF
TRBJ1-1 | TRBV24-1 | CATRAPGEGESTEAFF
TRBJ2-5 | TRBV29-1 | CSAWPGDAQETQYF
TRBJ1-5 | TRBV6-5 | CASSFQGLKPQHF
TRBJ1-5 | TRBV6-5 | CASRKGDNSNQPQHF
TRBJ1-3 | TRBV5-1 | CASSLDNGNTIYF
TRBJ2-7 | TRBV2 | CASSEPTSGSYEQYF